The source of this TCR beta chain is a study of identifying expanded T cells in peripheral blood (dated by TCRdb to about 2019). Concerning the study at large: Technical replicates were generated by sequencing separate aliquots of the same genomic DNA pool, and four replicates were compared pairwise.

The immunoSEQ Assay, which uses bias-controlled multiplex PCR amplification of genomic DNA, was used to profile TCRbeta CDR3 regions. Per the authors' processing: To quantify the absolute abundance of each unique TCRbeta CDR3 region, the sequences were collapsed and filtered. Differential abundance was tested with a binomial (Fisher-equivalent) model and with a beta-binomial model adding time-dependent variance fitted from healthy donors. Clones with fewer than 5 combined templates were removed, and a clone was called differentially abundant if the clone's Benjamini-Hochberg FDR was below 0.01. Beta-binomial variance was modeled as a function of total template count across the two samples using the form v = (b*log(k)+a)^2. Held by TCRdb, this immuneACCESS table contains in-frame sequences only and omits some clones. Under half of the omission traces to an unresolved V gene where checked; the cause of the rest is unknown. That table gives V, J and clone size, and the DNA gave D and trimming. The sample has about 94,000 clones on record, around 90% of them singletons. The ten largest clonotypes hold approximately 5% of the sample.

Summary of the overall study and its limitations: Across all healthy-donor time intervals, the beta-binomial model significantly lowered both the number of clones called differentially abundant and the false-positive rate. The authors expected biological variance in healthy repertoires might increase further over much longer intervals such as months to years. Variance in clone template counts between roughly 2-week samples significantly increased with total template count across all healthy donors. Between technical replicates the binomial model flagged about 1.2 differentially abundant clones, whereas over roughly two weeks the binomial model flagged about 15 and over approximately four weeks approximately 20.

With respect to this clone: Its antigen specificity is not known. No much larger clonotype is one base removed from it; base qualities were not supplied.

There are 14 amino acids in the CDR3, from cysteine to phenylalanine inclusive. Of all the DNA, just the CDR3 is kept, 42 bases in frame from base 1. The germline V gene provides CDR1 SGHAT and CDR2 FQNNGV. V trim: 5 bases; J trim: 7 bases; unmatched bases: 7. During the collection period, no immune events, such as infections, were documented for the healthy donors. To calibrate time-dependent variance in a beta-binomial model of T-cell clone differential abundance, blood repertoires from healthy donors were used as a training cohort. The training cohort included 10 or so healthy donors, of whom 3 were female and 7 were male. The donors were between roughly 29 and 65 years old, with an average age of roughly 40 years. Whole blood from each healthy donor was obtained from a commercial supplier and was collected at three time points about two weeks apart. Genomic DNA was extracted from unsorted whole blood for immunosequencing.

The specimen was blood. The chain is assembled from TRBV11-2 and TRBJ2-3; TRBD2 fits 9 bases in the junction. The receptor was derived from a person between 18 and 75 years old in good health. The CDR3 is CASSMGLAGYTQYF. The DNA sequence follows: TGTGCCAGCAGCATGGGCCTAGCGGGGTATACGCAGTATTTT. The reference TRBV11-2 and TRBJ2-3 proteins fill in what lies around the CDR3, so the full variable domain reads EAGVAQSPRYKIIEKRQSVAFWCNPISGHATLYWYQQILGQGPKLLIQFQNNGVVDDSQLPKDRFSAERLKGVDSTLKIQPAKLEDSAVYLCASSMGLAGYTQYFGPGTRLTVL.